A single sample gave rise to the 21 T cell receptor beta chains below, sequenced in a study of blood T cell repertoires in COVID-19. TCRdb's copy holds only in-frame clones and misses some; the assay was immunoSEQ multiplex PCR. The table records roughly 50,000 clones, less than 90% of them present only once. The specimen was peripheral blood. These TCRs come from a woman aged 80 or over with acute or convalescent COVID-19.

The chain is built from TRBV4-1 and TRBJ1-1; unclear D gene. V was pared by 3 bases and J by 2 bases, with 4 bases between. CDR3 size: 12 residues. Germline CDR1 MGHRA, CDR2 YSYEKL. CDR3 protein: CASSQANTEAFF. For the CDR3, the DNA is TGCGCCAGCAGCCAGGCAAACACTGAAGCTTTCTTT.

Details on this clone: The same CDR3 is also encoded by other DNA sequences in this sample. The chain joins TRBV3-1 (or the pseudogene TRBV3-2) to TRBJ1-2; 9 positions match TRBD1. The V and J ends lost 1 base and 6 bases, in that order; junction bases with no gene match: 3. Germline CDR1 and CDR2: LGHDT and YNNKEL (reference sequence). This CDR3 comprises 14 residues. Written as DNA, the CDR3 is TGTGCCAGCAGCCAAGTACAGGGGGCAGATGGCTACACCTTC. Amino acid sequence: CASSQVQGADGYTF.

The chain joins TRBV5-1 to TRBJ2-7; a weak D match, TRBD2 (6 bases). From germline, CDR1 is SGHRS and CDR2 YFSETQ. V dropped 1 base and J dropped 6 bases, with 17 bases sitting between them. CDR3 length: 15 amino acids. CDR3 in amino acids: CASSLQEGLNLEQYF. CDR3 DNA sequence: TGCGCCAGCAGCTTGCAGGAGGGGTTGAATCTCGAGCAGTACTTC. The full variable domain, in which reference TRBV5-1 and TRBJ2-7 provide the parts outside the CDR3, is KAGVTQTPRYLIKTRGQQVTLSCSPISGHRSVSWYQQTPGQGLQFLFEYFSETQRNKGNFPGRFSGRQFSNSRSEMNVSTLELGDSALYLCASSLQEGLNLEQYFGPGTRLTVT.

CDR3 protein: CASSLGWGGVDEQYF. In DNA form, the CDR3 reads TGCGCCAGCAGCCTAGGGTGGGGAGGGGTAGACGAGCAGTACTTC. This sequence joins TRBV5-1 and TRBJ2-7; 7 nucleotides line up with TRBD2. V shed 4 bases and J 5 bases; nucleotides not matched to a gene: 12. Germline CDR1 is SGHRS and CDR2 is YFSETQ. The CDR3 is 15 residues long.

The chain employs TRBV4-1 and TRBJ1-3; D ambiguous. Trimming cost V 0 bases and J 11 bases, with 11 bases left between them. Germline assignment: CDR1 MGHRA and CDR2 YSYEKL. The CDR3 length is 13 residues. CDR3 sequence reads: CASSQDLAGSIYF. The CDR3 DNA follows: TGCGCCAGCAGCCAAGATTTGGCGGGTTCCATATATTTT.

The chain joins TRBV29-1 to TRBJ1-3; D remains unclear. CDR3 size: 13 residues. Trimming left V 5 bases short and J 2 bases short, with 10 bases between. Germline V lookup: CDR1 SQVTM, CDR2 ANQGSEA. The chain's CDR3 is CSVRLVPGNTIYF. The CDR3 nucleotides read TGCAGCGTTAGATTAGTGCCTGGAAACACCATATATTTT.

In this sample, this clone turned up once. The chain couples TRBV7-2 to TRBJ2-1, with TRBD1 identical over 11 bases. V shed 1 base and J 9 bases; nucleotides not matched to a gene: 14. The length of the CDR3 is 18 residues. From germline, CDR1 is SGHTA and CDR2 FQGNSA. The DNA of the CDR3 is TGTGCCAGCAGCTTAGTTTGGGGTGGGACAGGGGGTTCTGCTGAGCAGTTCTTC. Its protein product is CASSLVWGGTGGSAEQFF.

This sequence joins TRBV6-5 and TRBJ1-3; D is perhaps TRBD1 (5 bases). Trimming cost V 2 bases and J 2 bases, with 13 bases left between them. Looked up from germline, CDR1 is MNHEY and CDR2 is SVGAGI. This CDR3 has 16 residues. CDR3 amino acids: CASSYGGGIAGNTIYF. CDR3 in DNA: TGTGCCAGCAGTTACGGGGGGGGAATAGCTGGAAACACCATATATTTT.

J is TRBJ2-1 and V is TRBV5-1; 7 nucleotides match TRBD1. The CDR3 covers 15 residues. V lost 0 bases and J lost 6; bases outside the gene matches: 6. Germline V gives CDR1 SGHRS, CDR2 YFSETQ. The DNA for the CDR3 is TGCGCCAGCAGCTTGGAACAGGGGCAAGGCAATGAGCAGTTCTTC. Translated, it gives CASSLEQGQGNEQFF.

The CDR3 DNA reads as TGTGCCAGCAGTTACACCCAGCGGGGGGGCCTTGATGAGCAGTTCTTC. Translation: CASSYTQRGGLDEQFF. The rearrangement links TRBV6-5 to TRBJ2-1; the match to TRBD2 covers 10 bases. Looked up from germline, CDR1 is MNHEY and CDR2 is SVGAGI. After removal of 2 bases from V and 8 bases from J, the junction contained 9 bases not matched to a gene. This CDR3 spans 16 amino acids.

The chain uses TRBV19 and TRBJ1-6; weak D call: TRBD1 (5 bases). Trimming shortened V by 4 bases and J by 10 bases, and 14 bases separated the two germline ends. Germline V gene sequence: CDR1 LNHDA, CDR2 SQIVND (reference sequence). The CDR3 spans 14 residues. CDR3 DNA: TGTGCCAGTAGTACTCAGGGAACACGGTCACCCCTCCACTTT. Translating it yields CASSTQGTRSPLHF.

The genes are TRBV19 and TRBJ1-6; 10 nucleotides align to TRBD1. Germline V gives CDR1 LNHDA, CDR2 SQIVND (reference sequence). The V gene end was trimmed by 8 bases and the J gene end by 3 bases; junction bases not matched to a gene: 7. CDR3 length: 16 amino acids. DNA of the CDR3: TGTGCCAGTTCCCCGGGACAGGGGCGCTATAATTCACCCCTCCACTTT. Its translation: CASSPGQGRYNSPLHF.

The rearrangement joins TRBV11-3 to TRBJ2-1; 7 bases match TRBD2. Germline loops: CDR1 SGHNT, CDR2 YENEEA. The CDR3 is made up of 14 amino acids. Trimming cost V 3 bases and J 2 bases; bases outside gene matches: 1. The CDR3 is CASSFGLAYNEQFF. In nucleotides, the CDR3 is TGTGCCAGCAGCTTTGGACTAGCCTACAATGAGCAGTTCTTC.

CDR3 protein: CASSKENRGGNQPQHF. CDR3 in DNA: TGTGCCAGTAGTAAAGAGAACAGGGGCGGCAATCAGCCCCAGCATTTT. The J gene is TRBJ1-5, the V gene TRBV19; TRBD1 agrees at 7 bases. This CDR3 has 16 residues. With 4 bases clipped from V and 2 bases from J, the junction kept 8 bases outside the gene matches. Germline V gene lookup returns CDR1 LNHDA and CDR2 SQIVND (reference sequence).

CDR3 residues: CASNGPGNSGNTIYF. The DNA for the CDR3 is TGTGCCAGCAACGGACCGGGGAACTCTGGAAACACCATATATTTT. The chain employs TRBV6-6 and TRBJ1-3, with D unclear. The CDR3 is made up of 15 amino acids. V dropped 7 bases and J dropped 0 bases, with 13 bases sitting between them. CDR1 is MNHNY, CDR2 SVGAGI, per germline (reference sequence).

This chain links TRBV7-9 with TRBJ2-1; D possibly corresponds to TRBD2 (7 bases). The ends were cut back, 5 bases at V and 7 bases at J, with 21 bases in the middle. The CDR3 spans 16 residues. The germline CDR1 and CDR2 sequences are SEHNR and FQNEAQ (reference sequence). The CDR3 loop reads CASSLGIGGGQNEQFF. The DNA for the CDR3 is TGTGCCAGCAGCCTCGGAATAGGGGGGGGCCAGAATGAGCAGTTCTTC. Combining the CDR3 with reference TRBV7-9 and TRBJ2-1 gives the whole variable domain DTGVSQNPRHKITKRGQNVTFRCDPISEHNRLYWYRQTLGQGPEFLTYFQNEAQLEKSRLLSDRFSAERPKGSFSTLEIQRTEQGDSAMYLCASSLGIGGGQNEQFFGPGTRLTVL.

This clone has just one count. The CDR3 is CASSPSGDTEAFF. CDR3 bases: TGCGCCAGCAGCCCCTCCGGAGACACTGAAGCTTTCTTT. V gene TRBV5-1 combines with J gene TRBJ1-1; D unclear. Looked up from germline, CDR1 is SGHRS and CDR2 is YFSETQ. Trimming left V 4 bases short and J 3 bases short, with 10 bases between. The CDR3 length is 13 residues.

This clone was recorded at least ten times. V and J are TRBV4-1 and TRBJ1-1; D might be TRBD1 (6 bases). V was pared by 4 bases and J by 0 bases, with 15 bases between. The CDR3 has 16 residues. The germline V gene encodes CDR1 MGHRA and CDR2 YSYEKL. As DNA, the CDR3 is TGCGCCAGCAGCCGCGGGGGGGACAACATGAACACTGAAGCTTTCTTT. Protein: CASSRGGDNMNTEAFF.

The V gene is TRBV5-8, the J gene TRBJ1-5, with a weak D call TRBD1 (6 bases). CDR3 length: 16 amino acids. Trimming took off 4 bases at V and 2 bases at J, with 16 bases between the two ends. CDR1 is SGHTS and CDR2 is YDEGEE in the germline V gene. The CDR3 DNA reads TGTGCCAGCAGCAGGGGGACGGCGCACGGCAATCAGCCCCAGCATTTT. Protein sequence: CASSRGTAHGNQPQHF.

The chain is built from TRBV19 and TRBJ2-1; 11 nucleotides agree with TRBD2. The V gene's germline CDR1 is LNHDA and CDR2 SQIVND (reference sequence). V lost 7 bases to trimming and J lost 4 bases; unmatched junction nucleotides: 6. This CDR3 region has 15 residues. DNA of the CDR3: TGTGCCAGTACTATGGGACTAGCGGAGTACAATGAGCAGTTCTTC. Amino acid sequence: CASTMGLAEYNEQFF.

The chain links TRBV5-1 to TRBJ1-2; no clear D. The CDR3 totals 15 residues. The V gene lost 0 bases and the J gene lost 7 bases, with 16 bases spanning the gap. Germline-derived CDR1 and CDR2 are SGHRS and YFSETQ. Written as DNA, the CDR3 is TGCGCCAGCAGCTTGGAGGGAGGGTCAGGCTTTGGCTACACCTTC. As protein: CASSLEGGSGFGYTF.